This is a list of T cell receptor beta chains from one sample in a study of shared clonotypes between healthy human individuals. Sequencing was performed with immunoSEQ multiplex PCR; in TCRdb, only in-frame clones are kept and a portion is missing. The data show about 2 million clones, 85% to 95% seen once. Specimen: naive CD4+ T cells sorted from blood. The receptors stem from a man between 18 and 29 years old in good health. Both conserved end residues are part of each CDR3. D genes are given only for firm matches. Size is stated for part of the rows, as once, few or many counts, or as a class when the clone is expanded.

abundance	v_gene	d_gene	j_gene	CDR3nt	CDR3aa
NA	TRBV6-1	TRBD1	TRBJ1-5	TGTGCCAGCAGGATGGACAGGGGCCCTAATCAGCCCCAGCATTTT	CASRMDRGPNQPQHF
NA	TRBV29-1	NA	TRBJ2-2	TGCAGCATAAAGGACAGAATGAACACCGGGGAGCTGTTTTTT	CSIKDRMNTGELFF
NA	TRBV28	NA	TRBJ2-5	TGTGCCAGCAGTCCCGACGTGGCCGGGACCCAGTACTTC	CASSPDVAGTQYF
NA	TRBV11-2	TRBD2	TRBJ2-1	TGTGCCAGCAGCCAGGGCGGGTTGCGGGAGATCTACAATGAGCAGTTCTTC	CASSQGGLREIYNEQFF
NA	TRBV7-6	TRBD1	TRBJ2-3	TGTGCCAGCAGCTTGGCCGGACAGGGGAGAGATACGCAGTATTTT	CASSLAGQGRDTQYF
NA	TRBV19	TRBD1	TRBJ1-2	TGTGCCAGCTCCCGACAGGGCTCGTCCTATGGCTACACCTTC	CASSRQGSSYGYTF
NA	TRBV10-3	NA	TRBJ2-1	TGTGCCATCAGTGAGTCAGGAAATGAGCAGTTCTTC	CAISESGNEQFF
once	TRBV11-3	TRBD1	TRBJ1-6	TGTGCCAGCAGCCTATCGGGACAGCCTAATTCACCCCTCCACTTT	CASSLSGQPNSPLHF
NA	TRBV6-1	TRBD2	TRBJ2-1	TGTGCCAGCAGTGAAGTCGGGACTAGCGGGTCGTACAATGAGCAGTTCTTC	CASSEVGTSGSYNEQFF
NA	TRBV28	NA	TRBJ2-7	TGTGCCAGCAGTTTAATGAGGGGGGCCTACGAGCAGTACTTC	CASSLMRGAYEQYF
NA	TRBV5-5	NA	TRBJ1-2	TGTGCCAGCAGCTTGGCCCCCATTAACTATGGCTACACCTTC	CASSLAPINYGYTF
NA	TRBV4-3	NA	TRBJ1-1	TGCGCCAGCAGCCAAGAGGGGGGGCGTGAAGCTTTCTTT	CASSQEGGREAFF
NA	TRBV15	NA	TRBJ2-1	TGTGCCACCAGCAGAGTAGGGCCCGCCCGGGCCCGGAATGAGCAGTTCTTC	CATSRVGPARARNEQFF
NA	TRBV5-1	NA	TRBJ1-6	TGCGCCAGCAGCGCGACGGGTCTTAATTCACCCCTCCACTTT	CASSATGLNSPLHF